This is a list of T cell receptor beta chains from one sample in a study of shared clonotypes between healthy human individuals. Data came from immunoSEQ multiplex PCR; TCRdb stores just in-frame clones and leaves some out. Of about 2.1 million clones in the sample, 85% to 95% were seen once. Sequencing input: naive CD8+ T cells from PBMCs. The receptors derive from a man aged 18 to 29 in good health. Some clones in this sample may be carry-over from other donors' samples. Each CDR3 is given with its conserved first and last residue. D genes are given only for firm matches. Clone size, where shown, is once, few, many, or a class for clones that have expanded.

>TRBV28|-|-|TRBJ1-1
CASSFHAGELEAFF
TGTGCCAGCAGTTTCCATGCCGGCGAATTAGAAGCTTTCTTT
>TRBV28|-|-|TRBJ1-1
CASTPKNTEAFF
TGTGCCAGCACCCCTAAAAATACTGAAGCTTTCTTT
>TRBV30|-|-|TRBJ1-1
CAWSVGSEAFF
TGTGCCTGGAGTGTGGGTTCTGAAGCTTTCTTT
>TRBV27|-|TRBD2|TRBJ2-7
CASSLKTSGLYEQYF
TGTGCCAGCAGTTTAAAGACTAGCGGACTATACGAGCAGTACTTC
>TRBV5-1|-|TRBD2|TRBJ2-1
CASSFEGGLWNEQFF
TGCGCCAGCAGCTTCGAGGGAGGGCTTTGGAATGAGCAGTTCTTC
>TRBV7-3|-|-|TRBJ2-1
CASSLNPRYNEQFF
TGTGCCAGCAGCTTAAATCCGCGTTACAATGAGCAGTTCTTC
>TRBV9|-|-|TRBJ1-4
CASSPNPGATNEKLFF
TGTGCCAGCAGCCCTAACCCCGGGGCAACTAATGAAAAACTGTTTTTT
>TRBV9|-|-|TRBJ2-3
CASSPPTDTQYF
TGTGCCAGCAGCCCTCCCACAGATACGCAGTATTTT
>TRBV27|-|-|TRBJ1-1
CASSPLGGSTEAFF
TGTGCCAGCAGTCCCCTAGGGGGAAGCACTGAAGCTTTCTTT
>TRBV6-5|-|-|TRBJ2-2
CASSYSASRELFF
TGTGCCAGCAGTTACTCAGCATCAAGGGAGCTGTTTTTT
>TRBV5-1|-|-|TRBJ1-2
CASSLNYGYTF
TGCGCCAGCAGCTTGAACTATGGCTACACCTTC
>TRBV2|-|-|TRBJ1-1
CASRFRPVYEAFF
TGTGCCAGCAGGTTTCGGCCCGTCTATGAAGCTTTCTTT
>TRBV27|few|-|TRBJ2-1
CASSFLPPGNGPYNEQFF
TGTGCCAGCAGTTTTCTCCCCCCGGGAAATGGCCCCTACAATGAGCAGTTCTTC
>TRBV28|-|TRBD1|TRBJ2-5
CASSSLRDRLQETQYF
TGTGCCAGCAGTTCGCTCCGGGACAGACTCCAAGAGACCCAGTACTTC
>TRBV27|-|TRBD2|TRBJ2-2
CASSSITPPGRESPGELFF
TGTGCCAGCAGTTCGATTACGCCCCCGGGGCGGGAGAGTCCCGGGGAGCTGTTTTTT
>TRBV11-2|once|TRBD2|TRBJ2-1
CASSSPLADYNEQFF
TGTGCCAGCAGTTCCCCGCTAGCGGATTACAATGAGCAGTTCTTC
>TRBV4-2|-|TRBD1|TRBJ1-4
CASSQTGVREKLFF
TGTGCCAGCAGCCAGACAGGGGTACGAGAAAAACTGTTTTTT
>TRBV7-8|-|-|TRBJ2-7
CASSPRQFYEQYF
TGTGCCAGCAGCCCGAGACAGTTCTACGAGCAGTACTTC
>TRBV29-1|-|-|TRBJ1-2
CSVRGQIRGYTF
TGCAGCGTCCGAGGACAGATTCGTGGCTACACCTTC
>TRBV29-1|-|TRBD1|TRBJ2-2
CSGTGGRTGELFF
TGCAGCGGGACAGGGGGCCGCACCGGGGAGCTGTTTTTT
>TRBV5-1|-|-|TRBJ2-5
CASSLLGGETQYF
TGCGCCAGCAGCTTGTTAGGAGGGGAGACCCAGTACTTC
>TRBV11-2|-|TRBD1|TRBJ2-5
CASSPGTAYQETQYF
TGTGCCAGCAGCCCGGGGACAGCGTACCAAGAGACCCAGTACTTC
>TRBV27|-|-|TRBJ2-7
CASSYLVGGEQYF
TGTGCCAGCAGTTACCTTGTCGGGGGCGAGCAGTACTTC
>TRBV5-1|-|-|TRBJ1-4
CASKRWGSTNEKLFF
TGCGCCAGCAAAAGGTGGGGTTCGACTAATGAAAAACTGTTTTTT
>TRBV9|few|TRBD1|TRBJ1-1
CASRATGGLHTEAFF
TGTGCCAGCAGAGCGACAGGGGGCTTGCACACTGAAGCTTTCTTT
>TRBV28|-|TRBD1|TRBJ1-1
CASNLRGGPEAFF
TGTGCCAGCAACCTCAGGGGGGGGCCTGAAGCTTTCTTT
>TRBV7-9|-|-|TRBJ2-7
CASSLFSGLTYEQYF
TGTGCCAGCAGCTTATTTAGCGGCCTTACCTACGAGCAGTACTTC
>TRBV27|-|-|TRBJ2-1
CASSFGGVHSYNEQFF
TGTGCCAGCAGTTTTGGCGGAGTTCACTCCTACAATGAGCAGTTCTTC
>TRBV9|-|TRBD2|TRBJ2-3
CASSVEGGRALGDTQYF
TGTGCCAGCAGCGTAGAAGGCGGGAGGGCCCTCGGGGATACGCAGTATTTT
>TRBV5-4|once|-|TRBJ2-7
CASSLAPGDYEQYF
TGTGCCAGCAGCTTGGCCCCAGGGGACTACGAGCAGTACTTC
>TRBV29-1|-|-|TRBJ2-1
CSADGHEQFF
TGCAGCGCCGACGGCCATGAGCAGTTCTTC
>TRBV30|-|TRBD2|TRBJ2-3
CAWSVALAGVADTQYF
TGTGCCTGGAGTGTAGCCCTAGCGGGAGTTGCAGATACGCAGTATTTT
>TRBV12-5|-|TRBD1|TRBJ2-7
CASGLEMPLTGTGDVRGVYEQYF
TGTGCTAGTGGTTTGGAAATGCCACTCACCGGGACAGGGGACGTCAGAGGGGTATACGAGCAGTACTTC
>TRBV7-9|-|-|TRBJ2-1
CASSLGGLYNEQFF
TGTGCCAGCAGCTTAGGTGGGCTTTACAATGAGCAGTTCTTC
>TRBV15|many|TRBD2|TRBJ2-1
CATSRGTSGSNEQFF
TGTGCCACCAGCAGAGGGACTAGCGGGAGCAATGAGCAGTTCTTC
>TRBV6-5|-|-|TRBJ2-1
CASSYSIGESGHEQFF
TGTGCCAGCAGTTACTCGATCGGGGAGTCGGGCCATGAGCAGTTCTTC